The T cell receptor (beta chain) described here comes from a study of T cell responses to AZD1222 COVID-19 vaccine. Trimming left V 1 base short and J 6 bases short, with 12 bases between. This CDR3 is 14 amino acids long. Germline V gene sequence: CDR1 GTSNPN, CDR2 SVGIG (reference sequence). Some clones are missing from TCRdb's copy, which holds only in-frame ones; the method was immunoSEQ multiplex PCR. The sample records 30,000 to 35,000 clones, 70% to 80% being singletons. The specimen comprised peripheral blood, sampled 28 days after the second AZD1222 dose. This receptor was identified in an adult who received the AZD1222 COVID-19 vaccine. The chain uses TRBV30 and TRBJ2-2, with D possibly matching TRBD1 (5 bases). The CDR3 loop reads CAWSGVQVAGELFF. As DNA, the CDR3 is TGTGCCTGGAGTGGGGTACAGGTTGCCGGGGAGCTGTTTTTT.